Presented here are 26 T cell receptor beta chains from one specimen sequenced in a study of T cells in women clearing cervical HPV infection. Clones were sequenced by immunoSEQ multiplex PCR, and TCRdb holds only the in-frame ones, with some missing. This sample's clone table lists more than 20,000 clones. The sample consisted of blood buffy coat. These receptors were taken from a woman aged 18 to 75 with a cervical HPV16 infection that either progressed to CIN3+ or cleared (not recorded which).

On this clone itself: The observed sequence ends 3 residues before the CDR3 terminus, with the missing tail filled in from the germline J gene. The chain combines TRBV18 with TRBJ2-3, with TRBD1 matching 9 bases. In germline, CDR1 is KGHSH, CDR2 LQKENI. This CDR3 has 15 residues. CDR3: CASSTGTGMIETQYF. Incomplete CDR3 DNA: TGTGCCAGCTCGACCGGGACAGGGATGATAGAGACG.

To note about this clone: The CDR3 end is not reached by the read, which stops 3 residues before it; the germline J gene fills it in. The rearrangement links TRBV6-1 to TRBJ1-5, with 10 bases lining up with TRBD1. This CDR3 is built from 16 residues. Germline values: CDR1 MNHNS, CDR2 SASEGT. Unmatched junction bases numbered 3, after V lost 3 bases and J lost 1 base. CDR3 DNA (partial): TGTGCCAGCAGTGAGTGGGGACAGGGGAGCAATCAGCCC. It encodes CASSEWGQGSNQP. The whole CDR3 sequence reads CASSEWGQGSNQPQHF.

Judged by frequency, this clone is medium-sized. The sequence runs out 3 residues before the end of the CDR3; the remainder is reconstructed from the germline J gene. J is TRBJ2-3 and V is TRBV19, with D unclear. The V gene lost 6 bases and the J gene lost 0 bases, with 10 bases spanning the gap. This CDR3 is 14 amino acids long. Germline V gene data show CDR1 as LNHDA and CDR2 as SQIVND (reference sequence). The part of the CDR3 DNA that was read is TGTGCCAGTAGGACAACTTCTAGCACAGATACG. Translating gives CASRTTSSTDT. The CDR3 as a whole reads CASRTTSSTDTQYF.

The DNA read from the CDR3 is TGTGCCAGCAGTGATGGCCTAGGAGGCACCGGGGAG. It is translated as CASSDGLGGTGE. The whole CDR3 reads CASSDGLGGTGELFF. J is TRBJ2-2 and V is TRBV2; D perhaps matches TRBD2 (5 bases). The read halts 3 residues ahead of the CDR3 end, with the missing end drawn from the germline J gene. V was pared by 3 bases and J by 4 bases, with 12 bases between. The germline V gene encodes CDR1 SNHLY and CDR2 FYNNEI. This CDR3 has 15 amino acids.

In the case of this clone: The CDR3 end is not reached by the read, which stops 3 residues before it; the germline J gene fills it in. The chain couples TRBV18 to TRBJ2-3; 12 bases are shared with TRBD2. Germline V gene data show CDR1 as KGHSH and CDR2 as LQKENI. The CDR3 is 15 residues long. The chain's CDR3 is CASSPGLAGQETQYF. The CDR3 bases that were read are TGTGCCAGCTCACCGGGACTAGCGGGCCAAGAGACG.

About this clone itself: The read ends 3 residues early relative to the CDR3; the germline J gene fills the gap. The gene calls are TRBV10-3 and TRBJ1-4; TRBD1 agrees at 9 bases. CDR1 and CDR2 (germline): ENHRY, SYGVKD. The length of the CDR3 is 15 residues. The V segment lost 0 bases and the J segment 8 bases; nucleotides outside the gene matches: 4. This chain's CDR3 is CAISESGQGGEKLFF. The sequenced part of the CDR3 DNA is TGTGCCATCAGTGAGTCGGGACAGGGAGGCGAAAAA.

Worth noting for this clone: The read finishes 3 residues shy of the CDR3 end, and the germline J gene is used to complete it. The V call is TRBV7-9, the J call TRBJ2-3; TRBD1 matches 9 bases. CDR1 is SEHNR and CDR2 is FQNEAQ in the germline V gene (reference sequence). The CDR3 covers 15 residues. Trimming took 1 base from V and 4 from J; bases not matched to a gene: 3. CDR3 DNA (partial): TGTGCCAGCAGCTTAGACGGGACAGGGCCAGATACG. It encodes CASSLDGTGPDT. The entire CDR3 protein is CASSLDGTGPDTQYF.

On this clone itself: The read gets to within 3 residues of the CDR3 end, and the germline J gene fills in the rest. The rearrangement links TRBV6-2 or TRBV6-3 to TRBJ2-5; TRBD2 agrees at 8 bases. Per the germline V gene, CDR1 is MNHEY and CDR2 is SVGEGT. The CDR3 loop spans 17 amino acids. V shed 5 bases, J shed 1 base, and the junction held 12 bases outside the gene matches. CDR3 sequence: CASSLPGGGRPQETQYF. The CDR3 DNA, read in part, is TGTGCCAGCAGTCTGCCGGGGGGCGGGAGGCCCCAAGAGACC.

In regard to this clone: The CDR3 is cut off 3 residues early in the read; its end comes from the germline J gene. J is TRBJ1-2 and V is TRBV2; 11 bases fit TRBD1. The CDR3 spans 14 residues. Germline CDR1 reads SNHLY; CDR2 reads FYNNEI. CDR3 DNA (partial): TGTGCCAGCAGTAAGGACAGGGGGCCAGATACC. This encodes CASSKDRGPDT. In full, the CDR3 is CASSKDRGPDTYTF.

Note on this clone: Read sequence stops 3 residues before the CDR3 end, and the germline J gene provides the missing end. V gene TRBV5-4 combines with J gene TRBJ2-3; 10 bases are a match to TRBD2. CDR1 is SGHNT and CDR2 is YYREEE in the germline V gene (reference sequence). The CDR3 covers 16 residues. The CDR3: CASSSTWTSGQETQYF. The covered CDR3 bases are TGTGCCAGCAGCTCTACTTGGACTAGCGGTCAAGAGACG.

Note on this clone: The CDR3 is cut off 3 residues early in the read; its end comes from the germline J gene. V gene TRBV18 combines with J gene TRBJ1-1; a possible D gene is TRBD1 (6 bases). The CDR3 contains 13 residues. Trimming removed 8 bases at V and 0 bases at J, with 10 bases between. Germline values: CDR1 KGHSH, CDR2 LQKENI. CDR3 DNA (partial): TGTGCCAGCCGTAAGGGGGTGAACACTGAA. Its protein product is CASRKGVNTE. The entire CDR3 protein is CASRKGVNTEAFF.

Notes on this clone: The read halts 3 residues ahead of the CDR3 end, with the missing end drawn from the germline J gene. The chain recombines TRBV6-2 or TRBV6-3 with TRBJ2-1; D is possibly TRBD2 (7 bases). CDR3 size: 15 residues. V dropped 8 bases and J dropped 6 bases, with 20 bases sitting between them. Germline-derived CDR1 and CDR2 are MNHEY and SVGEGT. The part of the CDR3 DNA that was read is TGTGCCAGCCTGAGGGGGGGCTCGCCCGCCAATGAG. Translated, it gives CASLRGGSPANE. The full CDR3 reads CASLRGGSPANEQFF.

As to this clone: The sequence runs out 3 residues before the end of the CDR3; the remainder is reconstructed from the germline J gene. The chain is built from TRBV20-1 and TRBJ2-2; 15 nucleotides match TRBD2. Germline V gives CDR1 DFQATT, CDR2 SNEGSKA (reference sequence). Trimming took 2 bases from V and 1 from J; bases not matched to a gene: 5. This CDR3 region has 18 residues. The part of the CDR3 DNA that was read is TGCAGTGCTAGATTCCGGACTAGCGGGAGGGTGAACACCGGGGAG. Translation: CSARFRTSGRVNTGE. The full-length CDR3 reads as CSARFRTSGRVNTGELFF.

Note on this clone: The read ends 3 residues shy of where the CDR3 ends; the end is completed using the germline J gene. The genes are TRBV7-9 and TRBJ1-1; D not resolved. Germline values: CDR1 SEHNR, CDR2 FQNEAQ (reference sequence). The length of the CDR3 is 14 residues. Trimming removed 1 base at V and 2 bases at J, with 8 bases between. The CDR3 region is CASSLDALNTEAFF. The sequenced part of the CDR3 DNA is TGTGCCAGCAGCTTAGACGCCCTAAACACTGAA. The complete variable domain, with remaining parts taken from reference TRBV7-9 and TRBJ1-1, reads DTGVSQNPRHKITKRGQNVTFRCDPISEHNRLYWYRQTLGQGPEFLTYFQNEAQLEKSRLLSDRFSAERPKGSFSTLEIQRTEQGDSAMYLCASSLDALNTEAFFGQGTRLTVV.

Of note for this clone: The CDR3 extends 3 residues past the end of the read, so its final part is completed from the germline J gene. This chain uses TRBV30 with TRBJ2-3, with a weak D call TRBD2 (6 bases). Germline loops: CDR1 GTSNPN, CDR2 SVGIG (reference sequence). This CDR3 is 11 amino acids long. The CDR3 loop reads CASAGGETQYF. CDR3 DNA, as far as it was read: TGTGCCTCTGCAGGCGGGGAGACG.

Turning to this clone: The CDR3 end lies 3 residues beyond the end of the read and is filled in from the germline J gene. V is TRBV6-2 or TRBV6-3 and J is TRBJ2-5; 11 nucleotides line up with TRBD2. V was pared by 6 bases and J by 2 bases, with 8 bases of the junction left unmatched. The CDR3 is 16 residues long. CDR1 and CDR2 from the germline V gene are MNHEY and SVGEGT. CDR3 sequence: CASSYPSGRTQETQYF. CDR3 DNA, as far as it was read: TGTGCCAGCAGCTACCCTAGCGGGAGGACTCAAGAGACC.

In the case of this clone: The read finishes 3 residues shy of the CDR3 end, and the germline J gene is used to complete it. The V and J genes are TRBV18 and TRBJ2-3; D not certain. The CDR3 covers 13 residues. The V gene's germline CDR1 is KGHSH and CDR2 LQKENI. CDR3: CASSPPIHETQYF. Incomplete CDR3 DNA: TGTGCCAGCTCACCACCAATACACGAGACG.

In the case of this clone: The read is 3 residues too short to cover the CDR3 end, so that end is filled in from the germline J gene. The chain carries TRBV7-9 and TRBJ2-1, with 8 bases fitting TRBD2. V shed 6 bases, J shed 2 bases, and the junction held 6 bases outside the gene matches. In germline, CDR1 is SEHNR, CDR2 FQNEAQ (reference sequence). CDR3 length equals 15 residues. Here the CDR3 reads CASSIGTSAYNEQFF. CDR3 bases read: TGTGCCAGCAGTATAGGGACTAGTGCCTACAATGAG. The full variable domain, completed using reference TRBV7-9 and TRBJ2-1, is DTGVSQNPRHKITKRGQNVTFRCDPISEHNRLYWYRQTLGQGPEFLTYFQNEAQLEKSRLLSDRFSAERPKGSFSTLEIQRTEQGDSAMYLCASSIGTSAYNEQFFGPGTRLTVL.

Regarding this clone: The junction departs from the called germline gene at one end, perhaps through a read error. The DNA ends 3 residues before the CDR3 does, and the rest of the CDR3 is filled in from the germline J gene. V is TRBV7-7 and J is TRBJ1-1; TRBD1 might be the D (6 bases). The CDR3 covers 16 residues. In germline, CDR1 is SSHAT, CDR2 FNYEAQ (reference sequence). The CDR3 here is CASSLGPQGIQETAFF. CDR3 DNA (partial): TGTGCTAGCAGCTTAGGACCCCAGGGGATCCAAGAGACA. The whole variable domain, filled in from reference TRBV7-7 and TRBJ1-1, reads GAGVSQSPRYKVTKRGQDVTLRCDPISSHATLYWYQQALGQGPEFLTYFNYEAQPDKSGLPSDRFSAERPEGSISTLTIQRTEQRDSAMYRCASSLGPQGIQETAFFGQGTRLTVV.

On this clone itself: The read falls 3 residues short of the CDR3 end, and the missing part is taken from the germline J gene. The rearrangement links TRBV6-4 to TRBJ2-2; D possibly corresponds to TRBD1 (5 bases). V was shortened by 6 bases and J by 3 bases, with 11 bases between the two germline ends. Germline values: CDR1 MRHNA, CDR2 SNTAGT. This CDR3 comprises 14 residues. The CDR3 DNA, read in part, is TGTGCCAGCAGCCCGGACATACACACCGGGGAG. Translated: CASSPDIHTGE. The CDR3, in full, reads CASSPDIHTGELFF.

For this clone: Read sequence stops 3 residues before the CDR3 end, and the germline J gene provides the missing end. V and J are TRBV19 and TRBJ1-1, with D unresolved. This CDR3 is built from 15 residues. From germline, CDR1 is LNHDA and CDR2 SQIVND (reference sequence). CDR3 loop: CASSPPSRPAETAFF. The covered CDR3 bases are TGTGCCAGTAGTCCCCCCAGCCGACCGGCGGAGACA. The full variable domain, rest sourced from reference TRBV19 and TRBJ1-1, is DGGITQSPKYLFRKEGQNVTLSCEQNLNHDAMYWYRQDPGQGLRLIYYSQIVNDFQKGDIAEGYSVSREKKESFPLTVTSAQKNPTAFYLCASSPPSRPAETAFFGQGTRLTVV.

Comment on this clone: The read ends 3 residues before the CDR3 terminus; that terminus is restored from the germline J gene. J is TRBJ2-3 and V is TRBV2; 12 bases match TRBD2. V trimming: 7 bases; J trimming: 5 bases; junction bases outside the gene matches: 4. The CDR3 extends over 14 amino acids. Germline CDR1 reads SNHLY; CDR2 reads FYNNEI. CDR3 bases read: TGTGCCAGCAAAGGACTAGCGGGATTAGATACG. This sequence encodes CASKGLAGLDT. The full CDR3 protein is CASKGLAGLDTQYF.

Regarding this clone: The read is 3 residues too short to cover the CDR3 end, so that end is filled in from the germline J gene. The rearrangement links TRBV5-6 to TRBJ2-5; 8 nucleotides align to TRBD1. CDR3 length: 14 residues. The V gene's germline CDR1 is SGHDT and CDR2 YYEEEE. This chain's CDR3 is CASSLAGGTDTQYF. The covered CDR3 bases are TGTGCCAGCAGCTTGGCAGGGGGCACAGATACC. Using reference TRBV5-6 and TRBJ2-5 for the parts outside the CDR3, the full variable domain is DAGVTQSPTHLIKTRGQQVTLRCSPKSGHDTVSWYQQALGQGPQFIFQYYEEEERQRGNFPDRFSGHQFPNYSSELNVNALLLGDSALYLCASSLAGGTDTQYFGPGTRLLVL.

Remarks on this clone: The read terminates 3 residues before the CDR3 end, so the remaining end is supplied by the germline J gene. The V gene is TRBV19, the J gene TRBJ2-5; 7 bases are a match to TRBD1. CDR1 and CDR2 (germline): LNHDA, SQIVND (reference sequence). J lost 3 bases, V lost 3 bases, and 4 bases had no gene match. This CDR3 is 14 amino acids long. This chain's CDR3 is CASSIPGQKETQYF. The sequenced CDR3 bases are TGTGCCAGTAGTATCCCGGGACAGAAAGAGACC.

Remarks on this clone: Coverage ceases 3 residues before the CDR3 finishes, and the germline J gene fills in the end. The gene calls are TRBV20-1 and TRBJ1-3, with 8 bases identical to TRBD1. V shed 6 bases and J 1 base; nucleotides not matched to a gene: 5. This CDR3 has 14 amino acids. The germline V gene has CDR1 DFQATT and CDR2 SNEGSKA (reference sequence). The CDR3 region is CSANQGASGNTIYF. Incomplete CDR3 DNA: TGCAGTGCAAATCAGGGGGCGTCTGGAAACACC.

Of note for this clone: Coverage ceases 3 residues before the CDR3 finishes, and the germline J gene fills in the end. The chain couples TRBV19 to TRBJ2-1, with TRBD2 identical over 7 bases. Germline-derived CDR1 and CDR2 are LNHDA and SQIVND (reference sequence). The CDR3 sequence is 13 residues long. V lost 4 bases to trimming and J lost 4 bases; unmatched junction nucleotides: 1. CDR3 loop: CASSSGSYNEQFF. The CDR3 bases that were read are TGTGCCAGTAGTAGCGGGAGTTACAATGAG.